The 29 T cell receptor beta chains below come from one sample, sequenced in a study of cytomegalovirus exposure and HLA in healthy donors. 13 Jbeta primers and 60 Vbeta primers were used for the PCR. TCRdb keeps only in-frame clones here, not all; method: immunoSEQ multiplex PCR. The sample lists around 91,000 clones; nearly 80% were seen once. Sequencing was done on a sample of PBMCs. The origin of the receptors is a woman in her thirties or forties in good health and CMV-seropositive.

This clone has just a few counts. The CDR3 protein is CASSSNPTGNYGYTF. The CDR3, as DNA: TGTGCCAGCAGTTCTAACCCGACAGGGAACTATGGCTACACCTTC. The gene calls are TRBV6-5 and TRBJ1-2; TRBD1 aligns across 7 bases. The CDR3 extends over 15 amino acids. The germline V gene has CDR1 MNHEY and CDR2 SVGAGI. V gave up 4 bases and J gave up 2 bases; unmatched junction bases: 7.

This clone has only one observation. V gene TRBV29-1 combines with J gene TRBJ2-1, with D uncertain. CDR3 length: 14 amino acids. Trimming removed 6 bases from V and 9 bases from J, with 21 bases in between. CDR1 is SQVTM, CDR2 ANQGSEA, per germline. The CDR3 here is CSVKNIQTYGEQFF. The CDR3, as DNA: TGCAGCGTGAAGAATATCCAGACTTACGGTGAGCAGTTCTTC.

The gene calls are TRBV5-1 and TRBJ2-3; 7 bases match TRBD1. The CDR3 runs 14 residues. The V segment lost 7 bases and the J segment 2 bases; nucleotides outside the gene matches: 7. Looked up from germline, CDR1 is SGHRS and CDR2 is YFSETQ. DNA for the CDR3: TGCGCCAGCGGCCCGGGACAGCTCACAGATACGCAGTATTTT. Encoded protein: CASGPGQLTDTQYF.

This rearrangement joins TRBV29-1 to TRBJ1-1, with D maybe TRBD1 (5 bases). V was clipped by 6 bases and J by 4 bases, with 15 bases between them. Germline CDR1 SQVTM, CDR2 ANQGSEA. The CDR3 has 13 residues. CDR3 DNA: TGCAGCGTGGCCAGGGAAATTGGCACTGAAGCTTTCTTT. Amino acids: CSVAREIGTEAFF. Together with reference TRBV29-1 and TRBJ1-1, the CDR3 gives the full variable domain: SAVISQKPSRDICQRGTSLTIQCQVDSQVTMMFWYRQQPGQSLTLIATANQGSEATYESGFVIDKFPISRPNLTFSTLTVSNMSPEDSSIYLCSVAREIGTEAFFGQGTRLTVV.

This clone occurred many times. The chain employs TRBV10-3 and TRBJ2-2, with TRBD1 matching 7 bases. Per germline, CDR1 ENHRY and CDR2 SYGVKD. The CDR3 has 15 amino acids. With V trimmed by 8 bases and J by 1 base, 7 bases remained unmatched. The CDR3 sequence: CAIHTGDVNTGELFF. The CDR3 nucleotides are TGTGCCATCCACACAGGGGATGTGAACACCGGGGAGCTGTTTTTT.

The genes are TRBV2 and TRBJ2-5; D call uncertain. Germline assignment: CDR1 SNHLY and CDR2 FYNNEI. Trimming removed 9 bases from V and 0 bases from J, with 8 bases in between. The CDR3 runs 12 residues. The CDR3 DNA reads as TGTGCCAGTTTGGAGTACCAAGAGACCCAGTACTTC. This sequence encodes CASLEYQETQYF.

The genes are TRBV7-9 and TRBJ1-1, with no clear D. Trimming took off 1 base at V and 5 bases at J, with 11 bases between the two ends. This CDR3 spans 14 amino acids. CDR1 is SEHNR and CDR2 is FQNEAQ in the germline V gene (reference sequence). CDR3 in DNA: TGTGCCAGCAGCTTAGGGACTTCGAGAACTGAAGCTTTCTTT. Its protein product is CASSLGTSRTEAFF.

The CDR3 spells CASSRERGTGELFF. The DNA for the CDR3 is TGCGCCAGCAGCCGGGAGCGGGGCACCGGGGAGCTGTTTTTT. The rearrangement uses TRBV4-3 and TRBJ2-2; 7 bases align to TRBD2. V lost 4 bases to trimming and J lost 4 bases; unmatched junction nucleotides: 3. Germline V gene lookup returns CDR1 LGHNA and CDR2 YSLEER. The CDR3 runs 14 residues.

The CDR3 here is CSGLTSTDTQYF. In nucleotides, the CDR3 is TGCAGTGGGCTCACTAGCACAGATACGCAGTATTTT. V and J are TRBV29-1 and TRBJ2-3; D call uncertain. The CDR3 runs 12 residues. Germline CDR1 reads SQVTM; CDR2 reads ANQGSEA.

This clone was detected only a few times. The genes are TRBV7-6 and TRBJ1-1; tentatively, D is TRBD1 (5 bases). This CDR3 is 14 amino acids long. V was clipped by 3 bases and J by 4 bases, with 12 bases between them. Germline CDR1 and CDR2: SGHVS and FNYEAQ. The CDR3 DNA sequence: TGTGCCAGCAGCTTTCAAGGGGTCGGCACTGAAGCTTTCTTT. This translates into CASSFQGVGTEAFF.

This clone has only a few counts. V is TRBV30 and J is TRBJ1-1, with 8 bases lining up with TRBD1. From germline, CDR1 is GTSNPN and CDR2 SVGIG (reference sequence). V shed 3 bases and J 6 bases; nucleotides not matched to a gene: 6. The CDR3 consists of 13 residues. The CDR3 here is CAWRGQADAEAFF. The CDR3 DNA reads as TGTGCCTGGAGGGGACAGGCTGACGCTGAAGCTTTCTTT.

The rearrangement links TRBV5-1 to TRBJ2-7, with D tentatively TRBD1 (6 bases). Trimming stripped 4 bases from V and 2 bases from J, with 19 bases between. CDR1 and CDR2 (germline): SGHRS, YFSETQ. This CDR3 is built from 16 residues. CDR3 amino acids: CASSPPGAGGTYEQYF. CDR3 DNA: TGCGCCAGCAGCCCACCAGGGGCGGGTGGAACCTACGAGCAGTACTTC.

The gene calls are TRBV19 and TRBJ2-1; 8 bases align to TRBD2. The CDR3 covers 15 residues. The V segment lost 7 bases and the J segment 10 bases; nucleotides outside the gene matches: 15. CDR1 and CDR2 from the germline V gene are LNHDA and SQIVND (reference sequence). This CDR3 reads CASTLSGTRGGEQFF. CDR3 nucleotides: TGTGCCAGTACTCTTAGCGGGACCCGGGGGGGGGAGCAGTTCTTC.

J is TRBJ2-7 and V is TRBV6-1, with 7 bases that match TRBD1. J was trimmed by 5 bases and V by 6 bases; bases with no gene match: 10. Germline CDR1 is MNHNS and CDR2 is SASEGT. The CDR3 covers 14 residues. CDR3 sequence reads: CASSALTGNHEQYF. CDR3 DNA sequence: TGTGCCAGCAGCGCGTTGACAGGGAACCACGAGCAGTACTTC.

This clone was seen just once. CDR3 bases: TGTGCCAGCAGTTACCCAACGACAGGTAGCAATCAGCCCCAGCATTTT. Its protein product is CASSYPTTGSNQPQHF. The rearrangement joins TRBV6-5 to TRBJ1-5; D may be TRBD1 (6 bases). CDR1 and CDR2 from the germline V gene are MNHEY and SVGAGI. The CDR3 spans 16 residues. V lost 2 bases and J lost 0, with 11 bases in between.

The CDR3 DNA reads TGTGCCAGCAGTCGGAGACTGCCAGACACAGATACGCAGTATTTT. As protein: CASSRRLPDTDTQYF. The rearrangement uses TRBV6-1 and TRBJ2-3; D uncertain. V shed 5 bases and J shed 2 bases, with 14 bases lying between them. Per the germline V gene, CDR1 is MNHNS and CDR2 is SASEGT. The CDR3 consists of 15 residues.

V and J are TRBV27 and TRBJ2-7; D possibly corresponds to TRBD2 (6 bases). This CDR3 spans 16 amino acids. Per the germline V gene, CDR1 is MNHEY and CDR2 is SMNVEV (reference sequence). V shed 5 bases and J shed 0 bases, with 17 bases lying between them. The CDR3 nucleotides are TGTGCCAGCAGTCCGGAACGGGGGACCCGCTCCTACGAGCAGTACTTC. Amino acids: CASSPERGTRSYEQYF.

The chain uses TRBV2 and TRBJ2-2; 7 positions match TRBD1. Germline-derived CDR1 and CDR2 are SNHLY and FYNNEI. The CDR3 is 15 residues long. Trimming took 3 bases from V and 5 from J; bases not matched to a gene: 6. The CDR3 DNA follows: TGTGCCAGCAGTGAGGACAGGCCTCCTACCGGGGAGCTGTTTTTT. This gives the protein CASSEDRPPTGELFF.

The J gene is TRBJ1-1, the V gene TRBV29-1, with D perhaps matching TRBD1 (5 bases). There are 13 residues in the CDR3. Germline lookup yields CDR1 SQVTM and CDR2 ANQGSEA. V was trimmed by 7 bases and J by 1 base, leaving 13 bases between them. The CDR3 spells CSAGGVGNTEAFF. In DNA form, the CDR3 reads TGCAGCGCGGGGGGAGTAGGGAACACTGAAGCTTTCTTT.

CDR3 sequence: CAISELAEEETQYF. The CDR3 nucleotides are TGTGCCATCAGTGAACTAGCGGAGGAAGAGACCCAGTACTTC. The V call is TRBV10-3, the J call TRBJ2-5; 8 nucleotides line up with TRBD2. Looked up from germline, CDR1 is ENHRY and CDR2 is SYGVKD. The CDR3 loop spans 14 amino acids. J gave up 3 bases and V 3 bases, and 3 bases lay outside the gene matches.

This clone has a handful of counts. The CDR3 bases are TGTGCCAGCAGCCAACAGAGCGATGAGCAGTTCTTC. It translates to CASSQQSDEQFF. The chain links TRBV14 to TRBJ2-1; D remains ambiguous. Looked up from germline, CDR1 is SGHDN and CDR2 is FVKESK. V lost 2 bases, J lost 8 bases, and 7 bases lay in between. There are 12 residues in the CDR3.

This clone was found once. V gene TRBV4-1 combines with J gene TRBJ2-2; 7 bases line up with TRBD2. Per germline, CDR1 MGHRA and CDR2 YSYEKL. This CDR3 has 17 amino acids. Trimming cost V 1 base and J 4 bases; bases outside gene matches: 9. Here the CDR3 DNA reads TGCGCCAGCAGCCAAGCCGGGGGAGGGGCGGGCACCGGGGAGCTGTTTTTT. Its protein product is CASSQAGGGAGTGELFF.

The genes are TRBV9 and TRBJ2-1; D perhaps matches TRBD2 (6 bases). V lost 0 bases to trimming and J lost 9 bases, with 7 bases between them. This CDR3 spans 12 amino acids. Per germline, CDR1 SGDLS and CDR2 YYNGEE. CDR3 sequence reads: CASSVDSGEQFF. The CDR3 nucleotides read TGTGCCAGCAGCGTAGATAGCGGTGAGCAGTTCTTC.

This clone came up a few times. V usage is TRBV6-4 and J usage is TRBJ2-3; 7 bases align to TRBD2. The CDR3 contains 15 residues. Germline V gene lookup returns CDR1 MRHNA and CDR2 SNTAGT. Trimming at V came to 4 bases and at J to 4 bases, leaving 8 bases not matched to a gene. CDR3 residues: CASSVDSGQADTQYF. DNA of the CDR3: TGTGCCAGCAGTGTGGATAGCGGGCAGGCAGATACGCAGTATTTT.

The genes are TRBV7-9 and TRBJ2-1, with 12 bases matching TRBD1. The CDR3 length is 15 residues. Germline CDR1 is SEHNR and CDR2 is FQNEAQ (reference sequence). V was clipped by 3 bases and J by 8 bases; unmatched bases: 5. The CDR3 is CASSLGQGAFHEQFF. The CDR3 DNA reads as TGTGCCAGCAGCTTGGGACAGGGGGCTTTTCATGAGCAGTTCTTC. Full variable domain (remainder filled in from reference TRBV7-9 and TRBJ2-1): DTGVSQNPRHKITKRGQNVTFRCDPISEHNRLYWYRQTLGQGPEFLTYFQNEAQLEKSRLLSDRFSAERPKGSFSTLEIQRTEQGDSAMYLCASSLGQGAFHEQFFGPGTRLTVL.

The CDR3 coding sequence is TGCGCCAGCAACGCAGGGGACAGGACGTACGATACGCAGTATTTT. It specifies CASNAGDRTYDTQYF. The chain recombines TRBV5-1 with TRBJ2-3; TRBD1 aligns across 8 bases. The V gene end was trimmed by 6 bases and the J gene end by 6 bases; junction bases not matched to a gene: 12. CDR1 is SGHRS, CDR2 YFSETQ, per germline. This CDR3 is 15 amino acids long.

J is TRBJ2-1 and V is TRBV11-2; D is ambiguous. CDR1 SGHAT and CDR2 FQNNGV come from the germline V gene. The CDR3 extends over 10 amino acids. Trimming took off 0 bases at V and 15 bases at J, with 6 bases between the two ends. For the CDR3, the DNA is TGTGCCAGCAGCTTAGATAGAGTGTTCTTC. Its translation: CASSLDRVFF.

The chain is built from TRBV7-2 and TRBJ2-1; 9 nucleotides align to TRBD1. The CDR3 has 15 amino acids. Germline trimming cut 4 bases from V and 4 bases from J; bases unmatched to any gene: 5. Germline V lookup: CDR1 SGHTA, CDR2 FQGNSA. CDR3 sequence: CASSYTGTGYNEQFF. CDR3 in DNA: TGTGCCAGCAGCTACACAGGGACAGGGTACAATGAGCAGTTCTTC.

The V gene is TRBV14, the J gene TRBJ2-7, with D uncertain. The CDR3 has 13 amino acids. Trimming shortened V by 4 bases and J by 5 bases, and 12 bases separated the two germline ends. Looked up from germline, CDR1 is SGHDN and CDR2 is FVKESK. The CDR3, as DNA: TGTGCCAGCAGCCCGGAGATGATCCACGAGCAGTACTTC. Residues: CASSPEMIHEQYF.